A selection of T cell receptor beta chains follows, all from one sample in a study of blood T cell repertoires in COVID-19. The data were produced by immunoSEQ multiplex PCR, yet TCRdb's version contains in-frame clones alone and is incomplete. This repertoire shows approximately 190,000 clones, more than 85% found once; its top ten account for roughly 25%. The specimen was PBMCs or T cells enriched from blood (not recorded which). These receptor sequences come from a woman aged 40 to 55 in a cohort exposed to, infected with or recovered from COVID-19 (not recorded which). Both conserved end residues are part of each CDR3. A D gene is named only where the DNA matches it firmly. Clone size, where shown, is once, few, many, or a class for clones that have expanded.

abundance: .
v_gene: TRBV28
j_gene: TRBJ1-5
d_gene: .
CDR3nt: TGTGCCAGCAGTCCCGTAGACGAGGGTAGGAATCAGCCCCAGCATTTT
CDR3aa: CASSPVDEGRNQPQHF

abundance: .
v_gene: TRBV7-9
j_gene: TRBJ2-1
d_gene: .
CDR3nt: TGTGCCAGCAGCCTAGGGAGTAATGAGCAGTTCTTC
CDR3aa: CASSLGSNEQFF

abundance: .
v_gene: TRBV7-9
j_gene: TRBJ2-3
d_gene: .
CDR3nt: TGTGCCAGCAGCCCCCCCTCAGATACGCAGTATTTT
CDR3aa: CASSPPSDTQYF

abundance: .
v_gene: TRBV28
j_gene: TRBJ1-1
d_gene: .
CDR3nt: TGTGCCAGCAGTTTATTAAGGGGGGAAGCTTTCTTT
CDR3aa: CASSLLRGEAFF

abundance: .
v_gene: TRBV19
j_gene: TRBJ1-5
d_gene: TRBD1
CDR3nt: TGTGCCAGTAAGGGGGACAGGGACCAGCCCCAGCATTTT
CDR3aa: CASKGDRDQPQHF

abundance: once
v_gene: TRBV7-2
j_gene: TRBJ2-3
d_gene: TRBD2
CDR3nt: TGTGCCATCTGGGGTACTAGCGGAGGCGATACGCAGTATTTT
CDR3aa: CAIWGTSGGDTQYF

abundance: .
v_gene: TRBV2
j_gene: TRBJ1-1
d_gene: TRBD1
CDR3nt: TGTGCCAGTTGGGGGACAGGGGGTAACACTGAAGCTTTCTTT
CDR3aa: CASWGTGGNTEAFF

abundance: .
v_gene: TRBV7-9
j_gene: TRBJ2-2
d_gene: .
CDR3nt: TGTGCCAGCAGCTTAACCGGGACTTCGAACACCGGGGAGCTGTTTTTT
CDR3aa: CASSLTGTSNTGELFF

abundance: .
v_gene: TRBV20-1
j_gene: TRBJ1-1
d_gene: .
CDR3nt: TGCAGTGCGAGTTCCCAAACAGGGTGGGACACTGAAGCTTTCTTT
CDR3aa: CSASSQTGWDTEAFF

abundance: .
v_gene: TRBV5-1
j_gene: TRBJ1-1
d_gene: .
CDR3nt: TGCGCCAGCAGCTTGGTGGCCAGGATGAACACTGAAGCTTTCTTT
CDR3aa: CASSLVARMNTEAFF

abundance: .
v_gene: TRBV9
j_gene: TRBJ2-7
d_gene: TRBD2
CDR3nt: TGTGCCAGCAGCACCGGAGGAGCGGGGGGTTCCTACGAGCAGTACTTC
CDR3aa: CASSTGGAGGSYEQYF

abundance: .
v_gene: TRBV11-2
j_gene: TRBJ1-1
d_gene: TRBD1
CDR3nt: TGTGCCAGCAGCGACCGGGACAGGGAAAACACTGAAGCTTTCTTT
CDR3aa: CASSDRDRENTEAFF

abundance: .
v_gene: TRBV7-8
j_gene: TRBJ1-5
d_gene: .
CDR3nt: TGTGCCAGCAGCTTAGGGGGGCTCAATCAGCCCCAGCATTTT
CDR3aa: CASSLGGLNQPQHF

abundance: few
v_gene: TRBV5-5
j_gene: TRBJ1-2
d_gene: .
CDR3nt: TGTGCCAGCAGCTTCCCGGGACAAAACTATGGCTACACCTTC
CDR3aa: CASSFPGQNYGYTF

abundance: .
v_gene: TRBV3-1/TRBV3-2
j_gene: TRBJ2-7
d_gene: .
CDR3nt: TGTGCCAGCAGCCGACGGATCGGGGACGAGCAGTACTTC
CDR3aa: CASSRRIGDEQYF

abundance: .
v_gene: TRBV29-1
j_gene: TRBJ1-2
d_gene: .
CDR3nt: TGCAGCGCTCTCCTTTTGGACATTACTAACTATGGCTACACCTTC
CDR3aa: CSALLLDITNYGYTF

abundance: .
v_gene: TRBV11-2
j_gene: TRBJ1-1
d_gene: .
CDR3nt: TGTGCCAGCAGCTCACAAGGAGGTACTGAAGCTTTCTTT
CDR3aa: CASSSQGGTEAFF

abundance: .
v_gene: TRBV11-2
j_gene: TRBJ2-1
d_gene: TRBD2
CDR3nt: TGTGCCAGCGGGAGGGCCTATGAAGATGAGCAGTTCTTC
CDR3aa: CASGRAYEDEQFF

abundance: .
v_gene: TRBV7-6
j_gene: TRBJ2-1
d_gene: TRBD2
CDR3nt: TGTGCCAGCAGCTTAGCGCCTAGCGGGAGATACAATGAGCAGTTCTTC
CDR3aa: CASSLAPSGRYNEQFF

abundance: .
v_gene: TRBV3-1/TRBV3-2
j_gene: TRBJ2-3
d_gene: TRBD1
CDR3nt: TGTGCCAGCAGCCAGAGTTGGGACAGGGGCCCAGATACGCAGTATTTT
CDR3aa: CASSQSWDRGPDTQYF

abundance: few
v_gene: TRBV27
j_gene: TRBJ2-7
d_gene: .
CDR3nt: TGTGCCAGCAGTCCCACCCCAGGGTCAGCCTACGAGCAGTACTTC
CDR3aa: CASSPTPGSAYEQYF

abundance: .
v_gene: TRBV7-6
j_gene: TRBJ2-2
d_gene: TRBD2
CDR3nt: TGTGCCAGCAGCTTAGAACTAGCGGATTGGAACACCGGGGAGCTGTTTTTT
CDR3aa: CASSLELADWNTGELFF

abundance: .
v_gene: TRBV7-8
j_gene: TRBJ2-3
d_gene: TRBD1
CDR3nt: TGTGCCAGCAGCCTCGACAGGGGTACGCAGTATTTT
CDR3aa: CASSLDRGTQYF

abundance: .
v_gene: TRBV5-1
j_gene: TRBJ2-2
d_gene: TRBD1
CDR3nt: TGCGCCAGTGGCGACAGGGGTGCGAACACCGGGGAGCTGTTTTTT
CDR3aa: CASGDRGANTGELFF

abundance: .
v_gene: TRBV7-9
j_gene: TRBJ1-2
d_gene: .
CDR3nt: TGTGCCAGCAGCTTAAGTGACTTGGACTATGGCTACACCTTC
CDR3aa: CASSLSDLDYGYTF

abundance: .
v_gene: TRBV7-2
j_gene: TRBJ2-7
d_gene: TRBD2
CDR3nt: TGTGCCAGCACTATTAGCGGGGGATCCTACGAGCAGTACTTC
CDR3aa: CASTISGGSYEQYF